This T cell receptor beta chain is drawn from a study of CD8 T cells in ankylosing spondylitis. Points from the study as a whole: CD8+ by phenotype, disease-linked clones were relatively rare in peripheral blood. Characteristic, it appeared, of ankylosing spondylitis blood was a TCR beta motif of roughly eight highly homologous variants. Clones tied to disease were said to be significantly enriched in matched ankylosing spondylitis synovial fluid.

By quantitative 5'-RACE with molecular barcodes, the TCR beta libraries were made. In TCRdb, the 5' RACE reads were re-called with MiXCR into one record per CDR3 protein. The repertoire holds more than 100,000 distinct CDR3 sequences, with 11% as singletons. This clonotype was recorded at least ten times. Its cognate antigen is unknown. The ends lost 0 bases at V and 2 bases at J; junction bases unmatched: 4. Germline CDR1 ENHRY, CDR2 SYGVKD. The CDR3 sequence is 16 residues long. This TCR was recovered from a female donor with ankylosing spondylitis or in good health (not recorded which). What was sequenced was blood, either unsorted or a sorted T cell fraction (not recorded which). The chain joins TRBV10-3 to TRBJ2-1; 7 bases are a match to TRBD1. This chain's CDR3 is CAISESVQGPYNEQFF. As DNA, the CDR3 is TGTGCCATCAGTGAGTCTGTACAGGGGCCCTACAATGAGCAGTTCTTC.